These 7 T cell receptor beta chains were all obtained from the same sample, sequenced in a study of blood T cell repertoires in COVID-19. Repertoires were generated with immunoSEQ multiplex PCR, while TCRdb's copy carries only in-frame clones and drops some. Of roughly 290,000 clones in the sample, around four fifths were seen once. The sequenced sample was peripheral blood. The receptors here all came from a woman aged 45-60 years with active or convalescent COVID-19.

The genes are TRBV28 and TRBJ2-7, with D possibly being TRBD1 (6 bases). Germline assignment: CDR1 MDHEN and CDR2 SYDVKM. The CDR3 spans 13 residues. V lost 6 bases and J lost 1, with 10 bases in between. CDR3 region: CASSPQGSYEQYF. In nucleotides, the CDR3 is TGTGCCAGCAGCCCCCAGGGGTCCTACGAGCAGTACTTC.

This clone was seen just once. This sequence joins TRBV6-1 and TRBJ2-7, with a possible D match to TRBD1 (5 bases). Germline V gives CDR1 MNHNS, CDR2 SASEGT. This CDR3 spans 16 amino acids. Trimming took off 1 base at V and 0 bases at J, with 13 bases between the two ends. The DNA for the CDR3 is TGTGCCAGCAGTGAAGGTCCCTCCAGGGCCTCCTACGAGCAGTACTTC. This gives the protein CASSEGPSRASYEQYF.

This clone was picked up many times. The V and J genes are TRBV5-4 and TRBJ1-4; D is perhaps TRBD1 (5 bases). CDR3 length equals 14 residues. The germline gives CDR1 SGHNT, CDR2 YYREEE (reference sequence). V lost 4 bases, J lost 5 bases, and 12 bases lay in between. This CDR3 is CASSPGGRNEKLFF. In nucleotides, the CDR3 is TGTGCCAGCAGCCCCGGGGGTAGGAATGAAAAACTGTTTTTT.

The chain links TRBV20-1 to TRBJ1-1; D gene unclear. V gave up 6 bases and J gave up 6 bases, with 5 bases separating them. This CDR3 region has 9 residues. The germline gives CDR1 DFQATT, CDR2 SNEGSKA (reference sequence). CDR3 in DNA: TGCAGTGCGGAGCCTGAAGCTTTCTTT. Encoded protein: CSAEPEAFF.

The chain uses TRBV3-1 (or the pseudogene TRBV3-2) and TRBJ1-1; D not certain. V lost 3 bases and J lost 1, with 9 bases in between. Germline V gives CDR1 LGHDT, CDR2 YNNKEL (reference sequence). The CDR3 has 14 amino acids. Here the CDR3 reads CASSQEEWNTEAFF. In DNA form, the CDR3 reads TGTGCCAGCAGCCAGGAGGAATGGAACACTGAAGCTTTCTTT.

The chain recombines TRBV20-1 with TRBJ1-5, with 7 positions matching TRBD1. Germline V gene data show CDR1 as DFQATT and CDR2 as SNEGSKA (reference sequence). The CDR3 contains 14 residues. V dropped 3 bases and J dropped 7; count of bases not matched to a gene: 9. CDR3 nucleotides: TGCAGTGCTAGTCCTTCGACAGGGTCACAGCCCCAGCATTTT. Encoded protein: CSASPSTGSQPQHF.

Only one count was recorded for this clone. The genes are TRBV7-8 and TRBJ1-1; D perhaps matches TRBD1 (5 bases). The CDR3 extends over 14 amino acids. Per germline, CDR1 SGHVS and CDR2 FQNEAQ. V lost 5 bases and J lost 0, with 10 bases in between. The CDR3 sequence: CASSPRTLNTEAFF. The CDR3 coding sequence is TGTGCCAGCAGCCCACGGACACTGAACACTGAAGCTTTCTTT.